Listed below are T cell receptor beta chains from one sample, sequenced in a study of cytomegalovirus exposure and HLA in healthy donors. Sequencing was performed with immunoSEQ multiplex PCR; in TCRdb, only in-frame clones are kept and a portion is missing. Counted here are about 62,000 clones, 70% to 90% occurring once; the ten biggest clones make up about 2.9%. Source material: PBMCs. The origin of the receptors is a woman aged 30 to 39 in good health and CMV-seronegative. Both conserved end residues are part of each CDR3. A D gene is named only where the DNA matches it firmly. Clone size, where shown, is once, few, many, or a class for clones that have expanded.

few,TRBJ2-1,TRBV28,TRBD2,CASRLPLGGGSSYNEQFF,TGTGCCAGCAGGCTGCCCCTCGGGGGGGGGAGCTCCTACAATGAGCAGTTCTTC
-,TRBJ2-7,TRBV27,-,CASSLGPLAEQYF,TGTGCCAGCAGTTTAGGCCCCCTGGCCGAGCAGTACTTC
-,TRBJ1-2,TRBV29-1,TRBD1,CSVGGQGSYNYGYTF,TGCAGCGTTGGGGGACAGGGGAGCTACAACTATGGCTACACCTTC
-,TRBJ1-4,TRBV6-5,TRBD1,CASSYFQGAREKLFF,TGTGCCAGCAGTTACTTTCAGGGGGCGCGTGAAAAACTGTTTTTT
-,TRBJ1-3,TRBV28,TRBD1,CASSLRDRVTIYF,TGTGCCAGCAGTTTAAGGGACAGGGTAACCATATATTTT
-,TRBJ2-3,TRBV27,TRBD2,CASSLRASGYTQYF,TGTGCCAGCAGTTTAAGGGCTAGCGGGTATACGCAGTATTTT
-,TRBJ1-1,TRBV30,-,CAWSYGGIGTEAFF,TGTGCCTGGAGTTATGGGGGGATCGGCACTGAAGCTTTCTTT
-,TRBJ1-6,TRBV7-8,-,CASSLTGPRAPLHF,TGTGCCAGCAGCCTAACAGGGCCAAGGGCACCCCTCCACTTT
-,TRBJ1-1,TRBV19,-,CASSITGSKPEAFF,TGTGCCAGTAGTATTACCGGGTCAAAGCCTGAAGCTTTCTTT
few,TRBJ2-1,TRBV6-1,TRBD1,CASSEAAGGLYNEQFF,TGTGCCAGCAGTGAAGCGGCAGGGGGCCTCTACAATGAGCAGTTCTTC
few,TRBJ1-5,TRBV30,TRBD1,CAWSETGQENQPQHF,TGTGCCTGGAGTGAGACGGGACAGGAAAATCAGCCCCAGCATTTT
-,TRBJ1-1,TRBV15,-,CATSREKPLTDLNTEAFF,TGTGCCACCAGCAGAGAGAAACCCTTGACAGATCTGAACACTGAAGCTTTCTTT
-,TRBJ2-7,TRBV7-9,-,CSSSFHSEQYF,TGTTCCAGCAGCTTCCACTCCGAGCAGTACTTC
-,TRBJ1-5,TRBV25-1,-,CASPRRVSNQPQHF,TGTGCCAGCCCTCGCCGGGTTAGCAATCAGCCCCAGCATTTT
few,TRBJ2-3,TRBV7-8,-,CASSLPQEDTQYF,TGTGCCAGCAGCTTACCCCAGGAAGATACGCAGTATTTT
-,TRBJ2-2,TRBV27,TRBD2,CASSLGTSGGARELFF,TGTGCCAGCAGCCTAGGGACTAGCGGGGGGGCTCGGGAGCTGTTTTTT
-,TRBJ2-7,TRBV9,TRBD2,CASSPTSGANEQYF,TGTGCCAGCAGCCCGACTAGCGGGGCCAACGAGCAGTACTTC
few,TRBJ1-2,TRBV6-1,TRBD1,CASTGQGASGYTF,TGTGCCAGCACGGGACAGGGGGCAAGCGGCTACACCTTC
-,TRBJ1-2,TRBV11-2,-,CASSSYRYGYTF,TGTGCCAGCAGCTCCTACAGATATGGCTACACCTTC
-,TRBJ2-2,TRBV7-9,TRBD2,CASSVRLAGDANTGELFF,TGTGCCAGCAGCGTTAGACTAGCGGGGGATGCGAACACCGGGGAGCTGTTTTTT
-,TRBJ2-7,TRBV9,-,CASSVEPGLTPYEQYF,TGTGCCAGCAGCGTAGAGCCGGGACTGACGCCCTACGAGCAGTACTTC
-,TRBJ1-1,TRBV5-5,TRBD1,CASSGSDRDLEAFF,TGTGCCAGCAGCGGATCTGACAGGGACCTTGAAGCTTTCTTT
-,TRBJ1-1,TRBV19,-,CASSESRAGDTEAFF,TGTGCCAGTAGTGAAAGCCGAGCAGGGGACACTGAAGCTTTCTTT
-,TRBJ2-5,TRBV19,TRBD2,CASSIMASGGPKETQYF,TGTGCCAGTAGTATAATGGCTAGCGGGGGCCCTAAAGAGACCCAGTACTTC
-,TRBJ1-5,TRBV15,-,CATSRDFSNQPQHF,TGTGCCACCAGCAGAGACTTTTCTAATCAGCCCCAGCATTTT
-,TRBJ2-7,TRBV7-2,TRBD2,CASSLGGLAGDYEQYF,TGTGCCAGCAGCTTGGGGGGACTAGCGGGGGACTACGAGCAGTACTTC
-,TRBJ1-2,TRBV9,TRBD1,CASSQRLGTGRRPNYGYTF,TGTGCCAGCAGCCAACGTTTGGGGACAGGGCGGCGTCCTAACTATGGCTACACCTTC
few,TRBJ1-5,TRBV6-5,-,CASSYSGGNQPQHF,TGTGCCAGCAGTTACTCGGGGGGAAATCAGCCCCAGCATTTT
-,TRBJ2-3,TRBV10-2,-,CASSESGRGDTQYF,TGCGCCAGCAGTGAGAGCGGCCGCGGGGATACGCAGTATTTT
-,TRBJ2-1,TRBV11-2,-,CASSLDTAYNEQFF,TGTGCCAGCAGCTTGGACACGGCCTACAATGAGCAGTTCTTC
once,TRBJ1-1,TRBV7-9,TRBD1,CASSFHRGPGTEAFF,TGTGCCAGCAGCTTCCACAGGGGGCCGGGAACTGAAGCTTTCTTT
-,TRBJ2-4,TRBV10-3,TRBD2,CAISESVAFGGGLKNIQYF,TGTGCCATCAGTGAGTCGGTAGCATTCGGGGGGGGCCTCAAAAACATTCAGTACTTC
-,TRBJ2-2,TRBV7-9,TRBD2,CSSSPLAGGPPTGELFF,TGTTCCAGCAGCCCATTAGCGGGGGGGCCCCCAACCGGGGAGCTGTTTTTT
-,TRBJ2-3,TRBV6-4,TRBD2,CASSEMASGGGQDTQYF,TGTGCCAGCAGTGAAATGGCATCGGGGGGGGGTCAAGATACGCAGTATTTT
-,TRBJ2-5,TRBV6-5,-,CASRLDTSQTQYF,TGTGCCAGCCGACTAGATACTAGCCAGACCCAGTACTTC
-,TRBJ2-3,TRBV6-4,TRBD2,CASSDRSGGGTDTQYF,TGTGCCAGCAGTGACCGCAGCGGGGGAGGCACAGATACGCAGTATTTT
-,TRBJ1-6,TRBV9,-,CASSVGSVNSPLHF,TGTGCCAGCAGCGTAGGGAGTGTTAATTCACCCCTCCACTTT
-,TRBJ1-5,TRBV7-2,-,CASRQSGVGSGSQPQHF,TGTGCCAGCCGCCAAAGTGGGGTTGGGAGCGGTAGTCAGCCCCAGCATTTT
-,TRBJ2-7,TRBV19,-,CASSIQGFDEQYF,TGTGCCAGTAGTATCCAGGGGTTTGACGAGCAGTACTTC
-,TRBJ1-1,TRBV20-1,-,CSATGVTEAFF,TGCAGTGCTACAGGGGTCACTGAAGCTTTCTTT
few,TRBJ2-7,TRBV28,-,CASSLSQGLPFTYEQYF,TGTGCCAGCAGTTTATCGCAGGGTCTTCCTTTCACCTACGAGCAGTACTTC
-,TRBJ1-6,TRBV5-1,-,CASSLASSSWSSYNSPLHF,TGCGCCAGCAGCTTAGCCTCCAGCTCGTGGAGCTCCTATAATTCACCCCTCCACTTT
-,TRBJ1-2,TRBV5-8,-,CASSFQRVGYGYTF,TGTGCCAGCAGCTTCCAGAGGGTGGGCTATGGCTACACCTTC
few,TRBJ1-6,TRBV7-8,-,CASGLRMGDSPLHF,TGTGCCAGCGGGCTTCGGATGGGTGATTCACCCCTCCACTTT
-,TRBJ2-2,TRBV7-6,TRBD2,CASSLRLAGMSNTGELFF,TGTGCCAGCAGCTTACGACTAGCGGGCATGTCGAACACCGGGGAGCTGTTTTTT
-,TRBJ1-1,TRBV7-8,TRBD1,CASSPRTGGLAFF,TGTGCCAGCAGCCCTAGGACAGGGGGCCTAGCTTTCTTT
-,TRBJ2-7,TRBV11-2,TRBD1,CASSLGQGVYEQYF,TGTGCCAGCAGCTTAGGACAGGGGGTCTACGAGCAGTACTTC
-,TRBJ2-4,TRBV9,-,CASSGGVRAREIDIQYF,TGTGCCAGCAGCGGGGGGGTTCGGGCTAGGGAGATAGACATTCAGTACTTC
-,TRBJ1-2,TRBV2,-,CASSAPTRNYGYTF,TGTGCCAGCAGTGCCCCGACACGAAACTATGGCTACACCTTC
-,TRBJ1-1,TRBV5-6,-,CASSFRLSGNTEAFF,TGTGCCAGCAGCTTCCGGTTAAGTGGGAACACTGAAGCTTTCTTT